This TCR beta chain is from a study of cytomegalovirus exposure and HLA in healthy donors. Study as a whole: Inside one of the first data releases sat about 85 million unique TCRs taken from HLA-typed donors. Study outcomes and limitations: Earlier results showed most TCR beta V segments being productive about 87% or about 30% of the time. The authors later linked a missense DCLRE1C variant to TCR beta V- and J-gene trimming. Later, an analysis found that common viral pathogens appeared to be linked with several of the most significant clusters.

Comment on this clone: What it binds is unknown.

The CDR3 is 16 amino acids. Germline V gene data show CDR1 as MGHRA and CDR2 as YSYEKL. V dropped 2 bases and J dropped 2; count of bases not matched to a gene: 6. PCR amplification relied on 60 Vbeta primers (plus 13 Jbeta primers). This table comes from immunoSEQ multiplex PCR, and its TCRdb copy is limited to in-frame clones, with some not included. The sample carries 77,000 or so clones, more than 65% recorded once. V and J are TRBV4-1 and TRBJ2-3, with 8 bases identical to TRBD2. The sample consisted of PBMCs. The source is a man between 65 and 85 years old in good health and CMV-seropositive. The DNA for the CDR3 is TGCGCCAGCAGCCAACTGAGCGGGGGTAACACAGATACGCAGTATTTT. Protein sequence: CASSQLSGGNTDTQYF.